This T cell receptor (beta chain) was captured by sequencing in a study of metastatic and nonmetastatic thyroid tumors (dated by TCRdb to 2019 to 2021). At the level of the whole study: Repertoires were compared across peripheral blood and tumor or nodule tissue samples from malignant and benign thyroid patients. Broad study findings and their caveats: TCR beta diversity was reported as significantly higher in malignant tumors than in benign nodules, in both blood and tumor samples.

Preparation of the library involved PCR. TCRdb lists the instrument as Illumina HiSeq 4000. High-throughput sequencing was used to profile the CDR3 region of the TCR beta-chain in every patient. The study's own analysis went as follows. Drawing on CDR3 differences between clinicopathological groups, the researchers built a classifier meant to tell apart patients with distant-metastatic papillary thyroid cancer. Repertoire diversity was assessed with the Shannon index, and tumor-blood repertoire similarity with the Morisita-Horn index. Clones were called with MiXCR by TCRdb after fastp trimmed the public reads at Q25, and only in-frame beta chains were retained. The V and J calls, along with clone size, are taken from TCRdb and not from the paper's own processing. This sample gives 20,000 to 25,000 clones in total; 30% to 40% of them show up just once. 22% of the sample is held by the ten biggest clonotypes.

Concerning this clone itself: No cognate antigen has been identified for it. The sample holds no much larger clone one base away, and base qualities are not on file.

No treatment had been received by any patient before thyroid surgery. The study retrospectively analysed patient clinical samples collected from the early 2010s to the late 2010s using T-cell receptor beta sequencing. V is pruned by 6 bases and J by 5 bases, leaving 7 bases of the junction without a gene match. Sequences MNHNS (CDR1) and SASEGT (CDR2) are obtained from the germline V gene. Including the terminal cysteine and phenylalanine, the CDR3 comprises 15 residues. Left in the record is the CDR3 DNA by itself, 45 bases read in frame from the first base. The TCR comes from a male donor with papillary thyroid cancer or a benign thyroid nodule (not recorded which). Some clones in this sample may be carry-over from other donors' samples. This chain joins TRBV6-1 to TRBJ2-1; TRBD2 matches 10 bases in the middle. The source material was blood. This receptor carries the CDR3 CASSFSSGSNNEQFF. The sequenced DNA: TGTGCCAGCAGCTTCTCTAGCGGGAGCAACAATGAGCAGTTCTTC.